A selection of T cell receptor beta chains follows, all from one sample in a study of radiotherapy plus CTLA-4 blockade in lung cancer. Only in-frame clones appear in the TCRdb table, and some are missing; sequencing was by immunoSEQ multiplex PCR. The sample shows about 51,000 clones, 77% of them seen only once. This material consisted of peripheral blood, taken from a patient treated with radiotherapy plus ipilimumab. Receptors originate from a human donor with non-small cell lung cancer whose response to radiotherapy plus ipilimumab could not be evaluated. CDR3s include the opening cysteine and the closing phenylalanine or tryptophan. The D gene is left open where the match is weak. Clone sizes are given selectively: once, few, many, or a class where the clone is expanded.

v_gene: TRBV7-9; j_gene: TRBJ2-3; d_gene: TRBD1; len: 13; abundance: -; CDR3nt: TGTGCCAGCAGCCTCACAGGGGAAAATACGCAGTATTTT; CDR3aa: CASSLTGENTQYF
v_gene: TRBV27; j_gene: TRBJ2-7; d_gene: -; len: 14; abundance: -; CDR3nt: TGTGCCAGCATCCCTCATCTACAGTTCTACGAGCAGTACTTC; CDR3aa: CASIPHLQFYEQYF
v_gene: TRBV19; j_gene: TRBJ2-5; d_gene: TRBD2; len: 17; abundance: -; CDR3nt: TGTGCCAGTAGTAGGGAACAGGGTCTAGCGGGACTAGAGACCCAGTACTTC; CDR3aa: CASSREQGLAGLETQYF
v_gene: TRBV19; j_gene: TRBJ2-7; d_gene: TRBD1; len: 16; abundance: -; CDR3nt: TGTGCCAGTAGTGAGTTTTCGGGGACAGGCTCCTACGAGCAGTACTTC; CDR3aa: CASSEFSGTGSYEQYF
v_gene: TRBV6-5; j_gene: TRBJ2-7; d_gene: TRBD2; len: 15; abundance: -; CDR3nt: TGTGCCAGCAGTTACACGGCTAGCGGGAGCCACGAGCAGTACTTC; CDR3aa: CASSYTASGSHEQYF
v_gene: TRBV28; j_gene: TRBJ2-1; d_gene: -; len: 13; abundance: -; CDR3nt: TGTGCCAGCAGTTTAACTAGTACCAGTGAGCAGTTCTTC; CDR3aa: CASSLTSTSEQFF
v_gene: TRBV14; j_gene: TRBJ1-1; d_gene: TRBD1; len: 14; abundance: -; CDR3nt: TGTGCCAGCAGCCAAGGACAGGGGGCGAATGAAGCTTTCTTT; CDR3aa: CASSQGQGANEAFF
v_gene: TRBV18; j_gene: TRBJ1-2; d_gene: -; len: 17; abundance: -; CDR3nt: TGTGCCAGCTCACCGGGTCAGGAGGGGTGGACCAACTATGGCTACACCTTC; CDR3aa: CASSPGQEGWTNYGYTF
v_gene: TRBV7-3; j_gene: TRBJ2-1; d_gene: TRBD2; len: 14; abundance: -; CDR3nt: TGTGCCAGCAGCCTACTAGCGGGGTCGGATGAGCAGTTCTTC; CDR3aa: CASSLLAGSDEQFF
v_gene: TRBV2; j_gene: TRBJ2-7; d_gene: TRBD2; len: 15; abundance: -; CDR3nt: TGTGCCAGCAGTGATCGGACTAGCGTGATTAACGAGCAGTACTTC; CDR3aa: CASSDRTSVINEQYF
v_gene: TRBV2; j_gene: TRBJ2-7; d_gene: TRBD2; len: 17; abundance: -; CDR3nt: TGTGCCAGCAGTCGAGGCCAGGGGCGGGGGGGCCGTCGCGAGCAGTACTTC; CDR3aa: CASSRGQGRGGRREQYF
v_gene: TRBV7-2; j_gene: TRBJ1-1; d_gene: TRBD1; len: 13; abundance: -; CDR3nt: TGTGCCAGCAGCTCTATTAGGGGGCAGGAAGCTTTCTTT; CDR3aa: CASSSIRGQEAFF
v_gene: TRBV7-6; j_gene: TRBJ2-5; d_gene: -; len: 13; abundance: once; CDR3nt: TGTGCCAGCAGCTCCCTACTCACAGAGACCCAGTACTTC; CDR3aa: CASSSLLTETQYF
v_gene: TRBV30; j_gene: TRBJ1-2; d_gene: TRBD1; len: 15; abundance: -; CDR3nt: TGTGCCTGGAGCAAAAACAGGGGGGGGATCTATGGCTACACCTTC; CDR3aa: CAWSKNRGGIYGYTF
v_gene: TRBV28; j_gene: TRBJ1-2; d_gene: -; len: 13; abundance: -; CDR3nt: TGTGCCAGCAGTTTAGCAGGCCACTATGGCTACACCTTC; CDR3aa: CASSLAGHYGYTF
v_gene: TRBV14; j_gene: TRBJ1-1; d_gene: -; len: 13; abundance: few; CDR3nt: TGTGCCAGCAGCCGAGGCGTGAACACTGAAGCTTTCTTT; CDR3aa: CASSRGVNTEAFF
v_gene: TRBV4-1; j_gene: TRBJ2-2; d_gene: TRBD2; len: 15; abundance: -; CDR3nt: TGCGCCAGCAGCCAAGTGGGGGGGTTAACCGGGGAGCTGTTTTTT; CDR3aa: CASSQVGGLTGELFF
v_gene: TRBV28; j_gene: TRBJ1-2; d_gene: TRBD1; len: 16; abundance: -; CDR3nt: TGTGCCAGCAGTTTCTCCTACAGGGGGCGGTTCTATGGCTACACCTTC; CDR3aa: CASSFSYRGRFYGYTF
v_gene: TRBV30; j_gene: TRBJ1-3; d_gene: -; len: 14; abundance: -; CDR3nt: TGTGCCTGGAGTGTTGGGGGGGGGAGTCACACCATATATTTT; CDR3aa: CAWSVGGGSHTIYF
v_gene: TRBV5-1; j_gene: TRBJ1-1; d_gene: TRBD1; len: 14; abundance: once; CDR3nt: TGCGCCAGCAGCACCCTAACCGGGACAGGGGGAGCTTTCTTT; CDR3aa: CASSTLTGTGGAFF
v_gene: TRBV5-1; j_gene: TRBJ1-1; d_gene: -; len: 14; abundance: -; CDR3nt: TGCGCCAGCAGCGTAGGACAGCAGAACACTGAAGCTTTCTTT; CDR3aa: CASSVGQQNTEAFF
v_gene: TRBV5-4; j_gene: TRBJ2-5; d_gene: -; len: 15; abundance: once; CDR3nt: TGTGCCAGCAGCTTGGGGGCGGGTGCAGCCGAGACCCAGTACTTC; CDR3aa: CASSLGAGAAETQYF
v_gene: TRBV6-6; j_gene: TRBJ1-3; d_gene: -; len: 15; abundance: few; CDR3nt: TGTGCCAGCAACATTAGCGGGAGGACGGGAAACACCATATATTTT; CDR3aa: CASNISGRTGNTIYF
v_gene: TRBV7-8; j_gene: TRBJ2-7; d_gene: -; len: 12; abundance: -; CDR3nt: TGTGCCAGCAGCTTAACAGAATACGAGCAGTACTTC; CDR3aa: CASSLTEYEQYF
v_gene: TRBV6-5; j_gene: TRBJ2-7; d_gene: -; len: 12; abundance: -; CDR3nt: TGTGCCAGCAGTTTTAGGGGAGGCGAGCAGTACTTC; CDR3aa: CASSFRGGEQYF
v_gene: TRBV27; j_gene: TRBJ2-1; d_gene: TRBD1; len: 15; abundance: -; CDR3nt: TGTGCCAGCAGTTCCAACAGGGGACGCGACAATGAGCAGTTCTTC; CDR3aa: CASSSNRGRDNEQFF
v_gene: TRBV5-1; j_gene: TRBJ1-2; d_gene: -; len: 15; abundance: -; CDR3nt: TGCGCCAGCAGCTTGGAGGTAGGGGCCCTTGGTGGCTACACCTTC; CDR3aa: CASSLEVGALGGYTF
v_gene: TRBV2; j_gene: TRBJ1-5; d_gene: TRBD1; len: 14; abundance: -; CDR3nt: TGTGCCAGCACCGCCGGGACAGGGGGTCAGCCCCAGCATTTT; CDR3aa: CASTAGTGGQPQHF
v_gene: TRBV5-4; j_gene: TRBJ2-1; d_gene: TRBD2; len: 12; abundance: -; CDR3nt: TGTGCCAGCAGCCCGGATGCGGGGGAGCAGCTCTTC; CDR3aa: CASSPDAGEQLF
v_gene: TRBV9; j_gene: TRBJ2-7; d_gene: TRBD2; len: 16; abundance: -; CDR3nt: TGTGCCAGCAGCGTAGCCCTCGGGGGGGGGCCCTACGAGCAGTACTTC; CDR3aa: CASSVALGGGPYEQYF
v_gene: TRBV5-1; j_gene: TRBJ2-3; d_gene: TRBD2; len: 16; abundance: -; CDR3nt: TGCGCCAGCAGCTCGGGACTAGCGGGAGATTCAGATACGCAGTATTTT; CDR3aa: CASSSGLAGDSDTQYF
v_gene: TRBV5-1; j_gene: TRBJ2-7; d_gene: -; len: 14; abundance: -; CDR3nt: TGCGCCAGCAGCGAGGGCCCAAGCTCCTACGAGCAGTACTTC; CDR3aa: CASSEGPSSYEQYF
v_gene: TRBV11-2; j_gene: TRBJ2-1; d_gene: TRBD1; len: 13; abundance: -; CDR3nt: TGTGCCAGCAGCTTAAACAGGGGAAATGAGCAGTTCTTC; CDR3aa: CASSLNRGNEQFF
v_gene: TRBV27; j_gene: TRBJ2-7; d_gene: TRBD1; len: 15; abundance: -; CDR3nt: TGTGCCAGCAGTTTATTGCTGGACAGGGTGTACGAGCAGTACTTC; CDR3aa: CASSLLLDRVYEQYF
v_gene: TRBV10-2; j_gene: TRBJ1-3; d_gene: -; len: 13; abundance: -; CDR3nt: TGCGCCAGCAGCTCCGACAGGCAAAACACCATATATTTT; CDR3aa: CASSSDRQNTIYF